A selection of T cell receptor beta chains follows, all from one sample in a study of beta chain features in type 1 diabetes. Generated by immunoSEQ multiplex PCR, the TCRdb table keeps only in-frame clones and is missing some. The repertoire holds around 260,000 clones, with around 21% as singletons. The sequenced sample consisted of naive CD4+ T cells from blood. The receptor source for this set is a middle-aged woman with type 1 diabetes. Each CDR3 is given with its conserved first and last residue. The D gene is left open where the match is weak. Size is omitted from some rows. Given values are once, few, many or a class for expanded clones.

j_call,d_call,clone_size,v_call,cdr3_aa,cdr3_nt
TRBJ2-2,.,.,TRBV4-3,CASSSVGGTGELFF,TGCGCCAGCAGCTCAGTAGGGGGAACCGGGGAGCTGTTTTTT
TRBJ1-2,.,.,TRBV2,CASPSDGNYGYTF,TGTGCCAGCCCCTCCGACGGGAACTATGGCTACACCTTC
TRBJ1-1,.,once,TRBV7-9,CASSSKGGSTEAFF,TGTGCCAGCAGCTCTAAGGGGGGGTCCACTGAAGCTTTCTTT
TRBJ1-1,.,.,TRBV29-1,CSVEDPMNTEAFF,TGCAGCGTTGAAGACCCCATGAACACTGAAGCTTTCTTT
TRBJ2-5,.,few,TRBV6-5,CASSYSRAGAEETQYF,TGTGCCAGCAGTTACTCGAGGGCGGGGGCGGAAGAGACCCAGTACTTC
TRBJ2-5,TRBD2,.,TRBV28,CASGTRQETQYF,TGTGCCAGCGGGACTAGGCAAGAGACCCAGTACTTC
TRBJ2-3,TRBD1,.,TRBV29-1,CSVVAGTGDGTQYF,TGCAGCGTTGTGGCGGGGACAGGGGACGGTACGCAGTATTTT
TRBJ2-1,.,.,TRBV7-3,CASSERVDNEQFF,TGTGCCAGCAGCGAGCGGGTCGACAATGAGCAGTTCTTC
TRBJ1-1,TRBD1,few,TRBV30,CASDRANTEAFF,TGTGCCTCGGACAGGGCGAACACTGAAGCTTTCTTT
TRBJ1-4,.,.,TRBV6-5,CASSSGAAGGEKLFF,TGTGCCAGCAGTTCCGGGGCAGCGGGAGGGGAAAAACTGTTTTTT
TRBJ2-4,.,.,TRBV5-4,CASSFWSSRGNIQYF,TGTGCCAGCAGCTTTTGGTCCTCCAGGGGAAACATTCAGTACTTC
TRBJ1-1,.,.,TRBV11-1,CASSPSRGFNTEAFF,TGTGCCAGCAGCCCGAGCAGGGGATTCAACACTGAAGCTTTCTTT
TRBJ1-2,TRBD1,.,TRBV6-5,CASSQGADYGYTF,TGTGCCAGCAGTCAGGGGGCGGACTATGGCTACACCTTC
TRBJ2-1,.,.,TRBV5-1,CASSPDNEQFF,TGCGCCAGCAGCCCTGACAATGAGCAGTTCTTC
TRBJ1-6,.,few,TRBV5-1,CASSPTGDSPLHF,TGCGCCAGCAGTCCGACCGGGGATTCACCCCTCCACTTT
TRBJ2-1,TRBD1,.,TRBV6-4,CASSKYRGNEQFF,TGTGCCAGCAGCAAGTACAGGGGCAATGAGCAGTTCTTC
TRBJ2-1,.,.,TRBV9,CASSGGQPSYNEQFF,TGTGCCAGCAGCGGAGGACAGCCCTCCTACAATGAGCAGTTCTTC
TRBJ1-5,.,few,TRBV29-1,CSAGAESNQPQHF,TGCAGCGCTGGGGCAGAATCCAATCAGCCCCAGCATTTT
TRBJ2-2,TRBD1,.,TRBV2,CASTGQRTGELFF,TGTGCCAGCACGGGACAGCGGACCGGGGAGCTGTTTTTT
TRBJ2-3,.,.,TRBV7-2,CASSYRVTDTQYF,TGTGCCAGCAGCTACAGAGTCACAGATACGCAGTATTTT
TRBJ2-5,.,.,TRBV2,CASSVGFGHEGETQYF,TGTGCCAGCAGTGTCGGATTTGGACACGAAGGGGAGACCCAGTACTTC
TRBJ2-7,TRBD1,.,TRBV4-3,CASSQDRQRGQGESYEQYF,TGCGCCAGCAGCCAGGATCGGCAGAGGGGACAGGGGGAATCCTACGAGCAGTACTTC
TRBJ2-7,TRBD2,few,TRBV7-9,CASSFGAGAISYEQYF,TGTGCCAGCAGCTTTGGGGCGGGAGCCATCTCCTACGAGCAGTACTTC
TRBJ2-5,.,.,TRBV4-1,CASSQDLVSVQETQYF,TGCGCCAGCAGCCAAGATTTGGTTAGCGTCCAAGAGACCCAGTACTTC
TRBJ2-1,.,.,TRBV7-8,CASSLGHGLDEQFF,TGTGCCAGCAGCTTGGGACACGGCCTCGATGAGCAGTTCTTC
TRBJ1-1,.,few,TRBV25-1,CASAENTEAFF,TGTGCCAGCGCAGAGAACACTGAAGCTTTCTTT
TRBJ2-4,.,.,TRBV10-3,CAISDQGLAKNIQYF,TGTGCCATCAGTGATCAAGGACTAGCCAAAAACATTCAGTACTTC
TRBJ2-2,.,.,TRBV9,CASSPLGANTGELFF,TGTGCCAGCAGCCCCCTAGGGGCGAACACCGGGGAGCTGTTTTTT
TRBJ2-7,TRBD1,.,TRBV28,CASSLSGGYSYEQYF,TGTGCCAGCAGTTTATCAGGGGGATATAGCTACGAGCAGTACTTC
TRBJ1-4,.,few,TRBV7-2,CASSLGGGGRRGEKLFF,TGTGCCAGCAGCTTAGGGGGAGGCGGACGCAGAGGTGAAAAACTGTTTTTT
TRBJ1-2,.,few,TRBV15,CATSRGGSNYGYTF,TGTGCCACCTCACGGGGGGGTTCTAACTATGGCTACACCTTC
TRBJ2-1,.,.,TRBV13,CASSLEPNNEQFF,TGTGCCAGCAGCTTAGAGCCAAACAATGAGCAGTTCTTC
TRBJ1-5,.,.,TRBV27,CASSLAGAFPQPQHF,TGTGCCAGCAGTTTGGCAGGGGCTTTCCCTCAGCCCCAGCATTTT
TRBJ1-5,.,.,TRBV2,CASSLRDKGDQPQHF,TGTGCCAGCAGTCTCCGGGACAAGGGGGATCAGCCCCAGCATTTT
TRBJ1-1,.,.,TRBV2,CASTQVAGADTEAFF,TGTGCCAGCACTCAAGTTGCGGGGGCTGACACTGAAGCTTTCTTT
TRBJ2-5,.,.,TRBV10-3,CAISPTAGEETQYF,TGTGCCATCAGCCCTACAGCCGGCGAAGAGACCCAGTACTTC
TRBJ2-7,.,.,TRBV20-1,CSLGHYEQYF,TGCAGTTTAGGACACTACGAGCAGTACTTC
TRBJ1-4,.,few,TRBV29-1,CSTSGGANEKLFF,TGCAGCACATCGGGGGGGGCTAATGAAAAACTGTTTTTT
TRBJ1-2,TRBD1,few,TRBV5-4,CASSFGQAYGYTF,TGTGCCAGCAGTTTCGGACAGGCCTATGGCTACACCTTC
TRBJ1-1,.,.,TRBV18,CASSLLSNTEAFF,TGTGCCAGCTCTCTATTGAGCAACACTGAAGCTTTCTTT
TRBJ2-7,TRBD2,few,TRBV4-3,CASSRTGGISYEQYF,TGCGCCAGCAGCCGTACGGGAGGTATCTCCTACGAGCAGTACTTC
TRBJ2-3,.,.,TRBV28,CASSLISDTQYF,TGTGCCAGCAGTCTAATATCGGATACGCAGTATTTT
TRBJ2-4,TRBD1,.,TRBV29-1,CSVGELPGQGADIQYF,TGCAGCGTTGGTGAGCTACCGGGACAGGGGGCAGACATTCAGTACTTC
TRBJ1-5,.,.,TRBV2,CASRPGYYQPQHF,TGTGCCAGCAGGCCAGGGTACTATCAGCCCCAGCATTTT
TRBJ2-1,.,.,TRBV29-1,CSAHASVQPAFF,TGCAGCGCTCATGCTAGCGTCCAGCCCGCTTTCTTC
TRBJ2-1,TRBD2,.,TRBV5-1,CASSSPWGGLGTDEQFF,TGCGCCAGCAGCTCACCTTGGGGGGGACTGGGGACGGATGAGCAGTTCTTC
TRBJ1-1,.,.,TRBV7-2,CASRTRGEAFF,TGTGCCAGCAGGACCCGGGGTGAAGCTTTCTTT
TRBJ1-1,.,.,TRBV18,CASSSTENTEAFF,TGTGCCAGCTCATCGACAGAAAACACTGAAGCTTTCTTT
TRBJ2-5,TRBD2,few,TRBV10-3,CAIRRTSGDPQETQYF,TGTGCCATCAGGCGGACTAGCGGGGATCCCCAAGAGACCCAGTACTTC
TRBJ2-6,.,.,TRBV6-6,CASSYDSSGANVLTF,TGTGCCAGCAGTTATGACTCCTCTGGGGCCAACGTCCTGACTTTC
TRBJ1-2,.,.,TRBV10-3,CAISELGALTYGYTF,TGTGCCATCAGTGAGCTGGGGGCGCTTACCTATGGCTACACCTTC
TRBJ2-1,TRBD2,few,TRBV5-1,CASSWGRAGVSGNEQFF,TGCGCCAGCAGCTGGGGTAGGGCGGGAGTCTCGGGCAATGAGCAGTTCTTC
TRBJ2-2,.,.,TRBV7-7,CASSAHGTGELFF,TGTGCCAGCAGCGCCCACGGCACCGGGGAGCTGTTTTTT
TRBJ2-7,.,.,TRBV29-1,CSVTTAGVGEQYF,TGCAGCGTCACGACAGCAGGGGTTGGCGAGCAGTACTTC